This T cell receptor (beta chain) is from a study of blood T cell repertoires in COVID-19. Turning to the study itself: Some COVID-19 samples were acute and others convalescent; all came from the United States, Italy and Spain. T cells, B-cell-depleted T cells, or PBMCs supplied cDNA or gDNA.

Authors' analysis steps: Cell counts per sample came from amplifying reference gene primers. Method: immunoSEQ multiplex PCR; TCRdb's copy keeps in-frame clones and lacks some. V, J and clone size derive from that table, while D and trimming were established from the DNA sequence. Of roughly 73,000 clones in the sample, roughly 85% are singletons; the top ten hold 1.8%. Material: peripheral blood. This receptor was obtained from a woman aged 55-70 years with acute or convalescent COVID-19.

The CDR3 reads CASSERVFTNSPLHF. The DNA for the CDR3 is TGTGCCAGCAGTGAGCGGGTCTTTACGAATTCACCCCTCCACTTT. This chain links TRBV28 with TRBJ1-6; D not resolved. The CDR3 spans 15 residues. Germline CDR1 reads MDHEN; CDR2 reads SYDVKM. V dropped 5 bases and J dropped 7 bases, with 15 bases sitting between them.